The 7 T cell receptor beta chains given below trace back to one sample, sequenced in a study of CXCR3-negative and CXCR3-positive naive CD8 T cells (dated by TCRdb to the late 2010s). TCRdb names NextSeq 550 as the instrument used. The Human TCR Profiling Kit (MiLaboratory) was used to make UMI-labeled 5' RACE TRB cDNA libraries. Reads reprocessed by TCRdb are summarized as one entry per CDR3 protein sequence, and DNA is absent. The sample table gives 75,000 to 100,000 distinct CDR3 sequences. The ten largest account for roughly 1.1% of the sample. No antigen is known for these receptors. The paper as a whole reports these results and caveats: TRB CDR3s from CXCR3-positive naive cells showed higher hydrophobicity (lower Kidera factor 4), lower energy, and higher strength and volume indices than CXCR3-negative naive cells.

What was sequenced was naive CXCR3+ CD8+ T cells from blood. The meaning of the sample's cell subset or site label: CD45RO-CCR7+CD27+CD95- naive CD8+ T cells expressing CXCR3 (TNR3+). The receptor set was obtained from a human donor in good health. Some clones in this sample may be carry-over from other donors' samples.

V usage is TRBV7-3 and J usage is TRBJ2-2; the TCRdb call, TRBD2, lacks DNA for checking. The CDR3 has 19 residues. Germline lookup yields CDR1 SGHTA and CDR2 FQGTGA. CDR3 in amino acids: CASSPSPGLAGADTGELFF.

The chain recombines TRBV30 with TRBJ1-2; without DNA, the TCRdb call of TRBD1 cannot be checked. In germline, CDR1 is GTSNPN, CDR2 SVGIG (reference sequence). CDR3 length: 14 amino acids. CDR3 sequence: CAWSVPGTNYGYTF. The whole variable domain, filled in from reference TRBV30 and TRBJ1-2, reads SQTIHQWPATLVQPVGSPLSLECTVEGTSNPNLYWYRQAAGRGLQLLFYSVGIGQISSEVPQNLSASRPQDRQFILSSKKLLLSDSGFYLCAWSVPGTNYGYTFGSGTRLTVV.

The chain carries TRBV7-8 and TRBJ2-7; absent DNA, TCRdb's TRBD2 call cannot be checked. Germline assignment: CDR1 SGHVS and CDR2 FQNEAQ. The CDR3 runs 15 residues. This CDR3 is CASSLVTAGRVEQYF.

This chain joins TRBV28 and TRBJ2-3; TCRdb picks TRBD2, but there is no DNA to check that call. Looked up from germline, CDR1 is MDHEN and CDR2 is SYDVKM. CDR3 length: 16 amino acids. CDR3 sequence reads: CASSWTSGAYEDTQYF.

This chain connects TRBV2 to TRBJ2-3; lacking DNA, the TRBD2 call made by TCRdb goes unchecked. Germline V gene lookup returns CDR1 SNHLY and CDR2 FYNNEI. The CDR3 is 14 amino acids. The CDR3 region is CASASGGVGDTQYF. The full variable domain, in which reference TRBV2 and TRBJ2-3 provide the parts outside the CDR3, is EPEVTQTPSHQVTQMGQEVILRCVPISNHLYFYWYRQILGQKVEFLVSFYNNEISEKSEIFDDQFSVERPDGSNFTLKIRSTKLEDSAMYFCASASGGVGDTQYFGPGTRLTVL.

The genes are TRBV7-2 and TRBJ2-5; there is no DNA to check the TCRdb D call of TRBD2. This CDR3 spans 18 amino acids. The germline V gene has CDR1 SGHTA and CDR2 FQGNSA. CDR3 amino acids: CASNLLGLAGGWEETQYF.

The J gene is TRBJ2-1, the V gene TRBV28; TCRdb designates TRBD2, a call that cannot be tested without DNA. This CDR3 is 16 amino acids long. Germline V gives CDR1 MDHEN, CDR2 SYDVKM. The CDR3 sequence: CASRSPGLAGVNEQFF.